A selection of T cell receptor beta chains follows, all from one sample in a study of OX40 agonist ivuxolimab in advanced cancers. The data were produced by immunoSEQ multiplex PCR, yet TCRdb's version contains in-frame clones alone and is incomplete. The repertoire has around 84,000 clones, approximately 89% of them found once; the top ten carry around 0.19%. Here the sequenced sample was CD4+ or CD8+ T cells sorted from blood, taken in a trial of the OX40 agonist ivuxolimab. These receptors were taken from an adult with an advanced solid tumor such as melanoma, head and neck, liver or kidney cancer. Both conserved end residues are part of each CDR3. The D gene is left open where the match is weak. Where a row states a size, it is once, few, many or the class of an expanded clone; other rows omit it.

J: TRBJ2-1; size: .; V: TRBV20-1; D: .; DNA: TGCAGTAGAGAGGGATTTGATGAGCAGTTCTTC; CDR3: CSREGFDEQFF
J: TRBJ2-1; size: .; V: TRBV5-1; D: TRBD1; DNA: TGCGCCAGCAGCTTGGTTGGGACAGGGGTGAATGAGAAGGAGCAGTTCTTC; CDR3: CASSLVGTGVNEKEQFF
J: TRBJ2-7; size: .; V: TRBV6-6; D: .; DNA: TGTGCCAGCAGCTATACAGGGTCCATTTACTACGAGCAGTACTTC; CDR3: CASSYTGSIYYEQYF
J: TRBJ1-2; size: .; V: TRBV7-9; D: .; DNA: TGTGCCAGCACCGTGTACTATGGCTACACCTTC; CDR3: CASTVYYGYTF
J: TRBJ2-3; size: .; V: TRBV30; D: TRBD2; DNA: TGTGCCTGGACTAAGACTAGCGGGGGCACAGATACGCAGTATTTT; CDR3: CAWTKTSGGTDTQYF
J: TRBJ2-5; size: once; V: TRBV7-8; D: TRBD2; DNA: TGTGCCAGCAGCTTGGGACTAGGGGGCCAAGAGACCCAGTACTTC; CDR3: CASSLGLGGQETQYF
J: TRBJ1-2; size: .; V: TRBV6-5; D: .; DNA: TGTGCCAGCAGTTACTCGACAGACCATAACTATGGCTACACCTTC; CDR3: CASSYSTDHNYGYTF
J: TRBJ1-1; size: .; V: TRBV5-6; D: TRBD1; DNA: TGTGCCAGCAGCTTAACCCGGACAGGCACCGAAGCTTTCTTT; CDR3: CASSLTRTGTEAFF
J: TRBJ2-7; size: .; V: TRBV9; D: TRBD2; DNA: TGTGCCAGCAGCGTCGGGACTAGCGGAATCTACGAGCAGTACTTC; CDR3: CASSVGTSGIYEQYF
J: TRBJ1-6; size: .; V: TRBV9; D: .; DNA: TGTGCCAGCGGAGCGACAGTCGCACCCCTCCACTTT; CDR3: CASGATVAPLHF
J: TRBJ2-5; size: .; V: TRBV9; D: .; DNA: TGTGCCAGCAGCGAACAGGGTAGCGGAGGAGAGACCCACCACTTC; CDR3: CASSEQGSGGETHHF
J: TRBJ1-2; size: .; V: TRBV5-1; D: .; DNA: TGCGCCAGCAGCTGGGGTGGACAGAACTATGGCTACACCTTC; CDR3: CASSWGGQNYGYTF
J: TRBJ1-2; size: .; V: TRBV15; D: .; DNA: TGTGCCACCAGCAGTGCCGACGGGAGCTATGGCTACACCTTC; CDR3: CATSSADGSYGYTF
J: TRBJ1-1; size: .; V: TRBV7-9; D: .; DNA: TGTGCCAGCACCCTGGGGAGCACCACTGAAGCTTTCTTT; CDR3: CASTLGSTTEAFF
J: TRBJ2-7; size: .; V: TRBV7-8; D: TRBD2; DNA: TGTGCCAGCAGCTCCCAGCGGGGGGGCTCCTACGAGCAGTACTTC; CDR3: CASSSQRGGSYEQYF
J: TRBJ1-2; size: .; V: TRBV19; D: TRBD1; DNA: TGTGCCAGTAGTATCCTCGGACAGGGAGGAGGGAATGGCTACACCTTC; CDR3: CASSILGQGGGNGYTF
J: TRBJ1-1; size: .; V: TRBV11-2; D: .; DNA: TGTGCCAGCAGGTCCCTCTCAATAGGCACTGAAGCTTTCTTT; CDR3: CASRSLSIGTEAFF
J: TRBJ1-1; size: .; V: TRBV6-1; D: .; DNA: TGTGCCAGCACCAGGGCGAACACTGAAGCTTTCTTT; CDR3: CASTRANTEAFF
J: TRBJ2-2; size: .; V: TRBV18; D: .; DNA: TGTGCCAGCTCACCACCCGGCTCCGGGGAGCTGTTTTTT; CDR3: CASSPPGSGELFF
J: TRBJ2-5; size: .; V: TRBV5-4; D: .; DNA: TGTGCCAGCAGCTTGAGCGGCCTCCAAGAGACCCAGTACTTC; CDR3: CASSLSGLQETQYF
J: TRBJ2-7; size: .; V: TRBV27; D: .; DNA: TGTGCCAGCAGTACATACAGGGAGCCCTTTATTTCGGCCTACGAGCAGTACTTC; CDR3: CASSTYREPFISAYEQYF
J: TRBJ2-5; size: .; V: TRBV18; D: TRBD1; DNA: TGTGCCAGCTCACCGGCCCCGACAGGGGTGAGGGAGACCCAGTACTTC; CDR3: CASSPAPTGVRETQYF